The T cell receptor (beta chain) described here comes from a study of blood T cell repertoires in COVID-19. The CDR3 sequence is 15 residues long. Looked up from germline, CDR1 is MGHDK and CDR2 is SYGVNS. V trimming: 6 bases; J trimming: 2 bases; junction bases outside the gene matches: 3. Authors' analysis steps: Researchers report that nucleated cell counts were estimated from reference gene primer amplification. Profiled with immunoSEQ multiplex PCR; TCRdb holds only in-frame clones, not every one. V and J calls and clone size are given by that table; D and trimming were obtained from the DNA. The sample lists roughly 300,000 clones; roughly 90% were seen once.

The chain combines TRBV25-1 with TRBJ2-1; TRBD2 agrees at 11 bases. This TCR was recovered from a man younger than 35 who had recovered from COVID-19. Sequenced: peripheral blood. This CDR3 reads CASSLAGGTYNEQFF. In DNA form, the CDR3 reads TGTGCCAGCAGCCTAGCGGGAGGTACCTACAATGAGCAGTTCTTC.